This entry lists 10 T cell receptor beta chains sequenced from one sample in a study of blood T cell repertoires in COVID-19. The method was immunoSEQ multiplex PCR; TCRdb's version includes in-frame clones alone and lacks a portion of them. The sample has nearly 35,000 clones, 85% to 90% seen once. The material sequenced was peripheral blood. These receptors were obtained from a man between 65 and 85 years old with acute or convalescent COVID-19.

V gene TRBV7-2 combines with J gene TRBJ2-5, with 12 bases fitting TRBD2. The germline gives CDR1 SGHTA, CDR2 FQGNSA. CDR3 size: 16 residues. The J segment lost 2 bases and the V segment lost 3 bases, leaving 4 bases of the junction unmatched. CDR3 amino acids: CASSFNLAGGQETQYF. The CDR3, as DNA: TGTGCCAGCAGCTTTAACCTAGCGGGGGGGCAAGAGACCCAGTACTTC. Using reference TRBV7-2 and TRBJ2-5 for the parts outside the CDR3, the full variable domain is GAGVSQSPSNKVTEKGKDVELRCDPISGHTALYWYRQSLGQGLEFLIYFQGNSAPDKSGLPSDRFSAERTGGSVSTLTIQRTQQEDSAVYLCASSFNLAGGQETQYFGPGTRLLVL.

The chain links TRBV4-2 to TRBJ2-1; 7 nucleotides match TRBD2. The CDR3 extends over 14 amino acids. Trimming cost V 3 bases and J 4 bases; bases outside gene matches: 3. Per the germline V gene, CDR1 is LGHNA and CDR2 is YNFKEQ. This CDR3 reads CASSHSSGYNEQFF. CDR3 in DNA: TGTGCCAGCAGCCATTCTAGCGGTTACAATGAGCAGTTCTTC.

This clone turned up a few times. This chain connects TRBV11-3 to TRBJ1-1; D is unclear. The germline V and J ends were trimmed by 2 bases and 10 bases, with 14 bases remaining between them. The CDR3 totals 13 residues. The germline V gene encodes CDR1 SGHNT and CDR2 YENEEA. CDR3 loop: CASSLSPFRRAFF. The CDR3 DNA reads TGTGCCAGCAGCTTAAGTCCCTTTCGCAGAGCTTTCTTT.

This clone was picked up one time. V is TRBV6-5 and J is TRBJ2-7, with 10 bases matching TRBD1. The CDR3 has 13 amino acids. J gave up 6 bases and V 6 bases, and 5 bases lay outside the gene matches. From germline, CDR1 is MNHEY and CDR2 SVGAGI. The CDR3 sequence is CASRPGQGGEQYF. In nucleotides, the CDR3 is TGTGCCAGCAGGCCTGGACAGGGGGGCGAGCAGTACTTC.

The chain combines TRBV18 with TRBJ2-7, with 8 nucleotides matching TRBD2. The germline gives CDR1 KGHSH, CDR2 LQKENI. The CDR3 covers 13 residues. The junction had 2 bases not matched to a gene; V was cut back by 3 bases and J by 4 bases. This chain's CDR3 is CASSPGLDYEQYF. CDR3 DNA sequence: TGTGCCAGCTCACCGGGACTAGATTACGAGCAGTACTTC. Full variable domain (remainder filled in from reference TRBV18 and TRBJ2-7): NAGVMQNPRHLVRRRGQEARLRCSPMKGHSHVYWYRQLPEEGLKFMVYLQKENIIDESGMPKERFSAEFPKEGPSILRIQQVVRGDSAAYFCASSPGLDYEQYFGPGTRLTVT.

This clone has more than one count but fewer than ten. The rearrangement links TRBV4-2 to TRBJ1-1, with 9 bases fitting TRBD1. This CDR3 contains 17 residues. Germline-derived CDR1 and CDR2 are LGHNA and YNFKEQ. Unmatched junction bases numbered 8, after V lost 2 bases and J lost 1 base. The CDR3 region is CASSQRTGTGWNTEAFF. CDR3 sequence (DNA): TGTGCCAGCAGCCAACGAACCGGGACAGGGTGGAACACTGAAGCTTTCTTT.

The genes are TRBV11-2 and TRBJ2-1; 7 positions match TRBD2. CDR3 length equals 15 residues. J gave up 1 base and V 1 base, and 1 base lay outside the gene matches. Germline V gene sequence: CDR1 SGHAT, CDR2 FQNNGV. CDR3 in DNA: TGTGCCAGCAGCTTAGGCGGGAGATCCTACAATGAGCAGTTCTTC. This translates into CASSLGGRSYNEQFF.

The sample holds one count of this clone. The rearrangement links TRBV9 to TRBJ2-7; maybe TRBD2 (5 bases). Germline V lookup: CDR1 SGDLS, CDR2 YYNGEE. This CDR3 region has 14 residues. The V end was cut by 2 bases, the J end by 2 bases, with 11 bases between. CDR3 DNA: TGTGCCAGCAGCGTTGCGGGTGAAACCTACGAGCAGTACTTC. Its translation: CASSVAGETYEQYF. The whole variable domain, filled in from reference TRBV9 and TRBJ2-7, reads DSGVTQTPKHLITATGQRVTLRCSPRSGDLSVYWYQQSLDQGLQFLIQYYNGEERAKGNILERFSAQQFPDLHSELNLSSLELGDSALYFCASSVAGETYEQYFGPGTRLTVT.

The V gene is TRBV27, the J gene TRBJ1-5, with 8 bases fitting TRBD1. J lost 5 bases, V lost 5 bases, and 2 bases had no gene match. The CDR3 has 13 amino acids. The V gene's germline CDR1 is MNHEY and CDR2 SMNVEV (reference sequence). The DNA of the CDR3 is TGTGCCAGCAGTGGACAGGGACATCAGCCCCAGCATTTT. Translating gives CASSGQGHQPQHF.

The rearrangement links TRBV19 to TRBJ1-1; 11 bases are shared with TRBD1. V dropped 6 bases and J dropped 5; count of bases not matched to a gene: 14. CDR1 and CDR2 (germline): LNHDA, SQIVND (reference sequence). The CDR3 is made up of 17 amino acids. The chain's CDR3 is CASRRNLGDRGATEAFF. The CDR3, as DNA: TGTGCCAGTAGACGAAACTTGGGGGACAGGGGGGCTACTGAAGCTTTCTTT.